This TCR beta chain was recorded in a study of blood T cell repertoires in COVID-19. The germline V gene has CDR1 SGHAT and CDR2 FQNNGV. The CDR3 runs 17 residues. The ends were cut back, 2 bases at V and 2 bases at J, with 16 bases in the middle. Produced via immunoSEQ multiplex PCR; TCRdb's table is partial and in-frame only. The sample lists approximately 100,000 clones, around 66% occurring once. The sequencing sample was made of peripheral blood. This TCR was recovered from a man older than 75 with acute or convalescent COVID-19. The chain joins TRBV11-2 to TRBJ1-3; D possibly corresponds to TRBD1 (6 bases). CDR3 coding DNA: TGTGCCAGCAGCTTAACTGGACAAGGGGGAACTGGAAACACCATATATTTT. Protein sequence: CASSLTGQGGTGNTIYF.